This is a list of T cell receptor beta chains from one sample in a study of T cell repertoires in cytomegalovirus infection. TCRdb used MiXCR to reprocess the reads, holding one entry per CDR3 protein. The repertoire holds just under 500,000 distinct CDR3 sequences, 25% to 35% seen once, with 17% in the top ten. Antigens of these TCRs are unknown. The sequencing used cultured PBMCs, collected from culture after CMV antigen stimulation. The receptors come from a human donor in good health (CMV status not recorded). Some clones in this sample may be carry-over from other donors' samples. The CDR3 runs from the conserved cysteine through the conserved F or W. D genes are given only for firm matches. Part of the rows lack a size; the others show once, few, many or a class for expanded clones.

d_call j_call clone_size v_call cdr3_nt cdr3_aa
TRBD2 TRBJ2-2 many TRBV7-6 TGTGCCAGCAGCTTAAGTCAGGCGGGAGTATTCACCGGGGAGCTGTTTTTT CASSLSQAGVFTGELFF
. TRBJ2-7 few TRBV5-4 TGTGCCAGCAGTGGGGGAAGGGGAGAGAGGTACGAGCAGTACTTC CASSGGRGERYEQYF
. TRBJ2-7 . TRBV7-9 TGTGCCAGCAGGTCAGCCGGGGTCTCCTACGAGCAGTACTTC CASRSAGVSYEQYF
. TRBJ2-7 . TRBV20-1 TGCAGTGCTGGGACCCCAGTAGTTGCCTACGAGCAGTACTTC CSAGTPVVAYEQYF
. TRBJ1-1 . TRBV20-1 TGCAGTGCCGTGGGAACAGAGATCATGAACACTGAAGCTTTCTTT CSAVGTEIMNTEAFF
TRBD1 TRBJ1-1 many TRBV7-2 TGTGCCAGCAGCCCCCGGACAGGGGTCAACACTGAAGCTTTCTTT CASSPRTGVNTEAFF
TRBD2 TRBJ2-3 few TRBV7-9 TGTGCCAGCAGCTTAGCGGTTTGGGCAGGCCAGCGGGAACAAACAGATACGCAGTATTTT CASSLAVWAGQREQTDTQYF
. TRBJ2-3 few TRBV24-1 TGTGCCACCAGTGATTTAACCGGGGACACAGATACGCAGTATTTT CATSDLTGDTDTQYF
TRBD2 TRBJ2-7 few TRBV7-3 TGTGCCAGCAGCGGGGGGGGAGCCAACGAGCAGTACTTC CASSGGGANEQYF
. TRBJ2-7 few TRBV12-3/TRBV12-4 TGTGCCAGCAGTTTAGGTCAGGGTGGGTGGGACGAGCAGTACTTC CASSLGQGGWDEQYF
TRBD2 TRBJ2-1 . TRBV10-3 TGTGCCATCAGTGAGCTAGCGGGGAGAAGCGGCAATGAGCAGTTCTTC CAISELAGRSGNEQFF
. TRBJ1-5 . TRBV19 TGTGCCAGTACGATCACCCCGAGGGGCAATCAGCCCCAGCATTTT CASTITPRGNQPQHF
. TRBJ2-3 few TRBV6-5 TGTGCCAGCAGTTACGGTCTAGCCAGCACAGATACGCAGTATTTT CASSYGLASTDTQYF
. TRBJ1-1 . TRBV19 TGTGCCAGTAGTCGGGATCGGGCGGCGGGGACTGAAGCTTTCTTT CASSRDRAAGTEAFF
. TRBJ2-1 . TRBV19 TGTGCCAGCGGGACCGACGGGACCGGATTGTACAATGAGCAGTTCTTC CASGTDGTGLYNEQFF
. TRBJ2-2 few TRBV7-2 TGTGCCAGCAGCTTAGGGAGCGAGACCGGGGAGCTGTTTTTT CASSLGSETGELFF
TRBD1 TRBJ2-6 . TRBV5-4 TGTGCCAGCAGCTCGAACCTACGGACAGGGTTCGCCAACGTCCTGACTTTC CASSSNLRTGFANVLTF
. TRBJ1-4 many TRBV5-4 TGTGCCAGCAGCTTGAATAGGGCCGTTAATGAAAAACTGTTTTTT CASSLNRAVNEKLFF
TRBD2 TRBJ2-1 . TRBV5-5 TGTGCCAGCAGCATGGGACTAGCATCCTACAATGAGCAGTTCTTC CASSMGLASYNEQFF
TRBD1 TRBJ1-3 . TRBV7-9 TGTGCCAGCACCCGCGGACAGGCGCCCTCTGGAAACACCATATATTTT CASTRGQAPSGNTIYF
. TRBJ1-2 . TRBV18 TGTGCCAGCTCACCACCGATCCAGGAAACGTATGGCTACACCTTC CASSPPIQETYGYTF
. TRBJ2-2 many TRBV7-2 TGTGCCAGCACCGGCGCGAACACCGGGGAGCTGTTTTTT CASTGANTGELFF
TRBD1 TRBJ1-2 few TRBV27 TGTGCCAGCAGTCCTGGACAGGGGGATAACTATGGCTACACCTTC CASSPGQGDNYGYTF
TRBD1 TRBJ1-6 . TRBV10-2 TGCGCCAGCAGTCGGGACAGGGATAATTCACCCCTCCACTTT CASSRDRDNSPLHF
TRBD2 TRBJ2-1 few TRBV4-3 TGCGCCAGCAGCCAAGAGGGACTAGCACACAATGAGCAGTTCTTC CASSQEGLAHNEQFF
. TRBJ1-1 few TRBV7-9 TGTGCCAGCAGCTCGGTGAGAGAGGACACTGAAGCTTTCTTT CASSSVREDTEAFF
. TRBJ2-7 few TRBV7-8 TGTGCCAGCAGCTACCCGATTGGAACCTCCTACGAGCAGTACTTC CASSYPIGTSYEQYF
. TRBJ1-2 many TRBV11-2 TGTGCCAGCAGCTTAGATTCAGGGAACTATGGCTACACCTTC CASSLDSGNYGYTF
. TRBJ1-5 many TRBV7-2 TGTGCCAGCAGCTTAGGAAGCCGTGGTCAGCCCCAGCATTTT CASSLGSRGQPQHF
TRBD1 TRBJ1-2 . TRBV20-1 TGCAGTGCTCACAGGGGTGAAGGCTACACCTTC CSAHRGEGYTF